Following are 6 T cell receptor beta chains from one sample sequenced in a study of T cells in localized non-small cell lung cancer. TCRdb keeps only in-frame clones here, not all; method: immunoSEQ multiplex PCR. The profile covers roughly 30,000 clones, with approximately 94% appearing a single time and around 0.73% taken by the ten largest. The specimen comprised peripheral blood, sampled before any cancer treatment. The receptors here all came from a woman aged 35-75 years with stage I lung adenocarcinoma.

The chain has TRBV4-3 and TRBJ2-7; 8 bases agree with TRBD2. Per the germline V gene, CDR1 is LGHNA and CDR2 is YSLEER. With 4 bases clipped from V and 4 bases from J, the junction kept 21 bases outside the gene matches. The CDR3 is made up of 19 amino acids. The CDR3 loop is CASSRALGSGSGVFYEQYF. The CDR3 nucleotides are TGCGCCAGCAGCCGAGCTCTCGGAAGTGGTAGCGGGGTTTTTTACGAGCAGTACTTC.

The chain links TRBV5-6 to TRBJ1-1; D is undetermined. Trimming left V 4 bases short and J 1 base short, with 5 bases between. The CDR3 is made up of 12 amino acids. Germline V gene data show CDR1 as SGHDT and CDR2 as YYEEEE. The CDR3 bases are TGTGCCAGCAGCGCCCAGAACACTGAAGCTTTCTTT. It yields the protein CASSAQNTEAFF.

This clone has just one count. The CDR3: CASSLSPGRGETQYF. In nucleotides, the CDR3 is TGTGCCAGCAGCTTATCTCCCGGCCGAGGGGAGACCCAGTACTTC. This rearrangement joins TRBV7-9 to TRBJ2-5; D might be TRBD2 (5 bases). The CDR3 has 15 residues. Germline V gene lookup returns CDR1 SEHNR and CDR2 FQNEAQ (reference sequence). V dropped 2 bases and J dropped 5 bases, with 15 bases sitting between them.

The V gene is TRBV12-5, the J gene TRBJ1-1; D is unresolved. The CDR3 has 11 residues. The germline gives CDR1 LGHNT, CDR2 FRNRAP. V was shortened by 2 bases and J by 6 bases, with 4 bases between the two germline ends. CDR3 nucleotide sequence: TGTGCTAGTGGTTTGCTCTCTGAAGCTTTCTTT. Translated: CASGLLSEAFF.

V usage is TRBV28 and J usage is TRBJ2-1, with 8 bases identical to TRBD2. The CDR3 covers 16 residues. Germline CDR1 and CDR2: MDHEN and SYDVKM. The trim removed 5 bases at V and 3 bases at J, leaving 9 bases unmatched. The CDR3 protein is CASSHQTSGDYNEQFF. Written as DNA, the CDR3 is TGTGCCAGCAGTCATCAAACTAGCGGAGACTACAATGAGCAGTTCTTC. The variable domain in full, with the rest retrieved from reference TRBV28 and TRBJ2-1, is DVKVTQSSRYLVKRTGEKVFLECVQDMDHENMFWYRQDPGLGLRLIYFSYDVKMKEKGDIPEGYSVSREKKERFSLILESASTNQTSMYLCASSHQTSGDYNEQFFGPGTRLTVL.

The CDR3 spells CATGWAAEAFF. CDR3 bases: TGTGCCACCGGATGGGCTGCTGAAGCTTTCTTT. The chain couples TRBV7-9 to TRBJ1-1, with D unclear. The ends were cut back, 10 bases at V and 6 bases at J, with 12 bases in the middle. CDR3 length: 11 amino acids. Germline V lookup: CDR1 SEHNR, CDR2 FQNEAQ (reference sequence).